The T cell receptor (beta chain) under discussion was sequenced for a study of T cells expressing NK-cell markers. Study-level findings and limits: Certain NKG2C+ T cell clones were expanded, and their HCMV specificity remained unclear. These clonotypes additionally ranked first within the CD3+CD56-NKG2C+ fraction of a few donors.

CDR1 and CDR2 from the germline V gene are MNHNS and SASEGT. This CDR3 has 13 residues. As concerns this clonotype: Antigen unknown.

From the 5' RACE reads, TCRdb lists one entry per CDR3 protein and no DNA. The table lists some 390,000 distinct CDR3 sequences. The rearrangement uses TRBV6-1 and TRBJ1-1. The sample taken for sequencing was blood T cells: a sorted CD56 or NKG2C T cell subset, CD4+ or CD8+ T cells, or bulk PBMC T cells (not recorded which). The source is a woman in her forties or fifties in good health. The CDR3 sequence is CASSDVGHTEAFF.